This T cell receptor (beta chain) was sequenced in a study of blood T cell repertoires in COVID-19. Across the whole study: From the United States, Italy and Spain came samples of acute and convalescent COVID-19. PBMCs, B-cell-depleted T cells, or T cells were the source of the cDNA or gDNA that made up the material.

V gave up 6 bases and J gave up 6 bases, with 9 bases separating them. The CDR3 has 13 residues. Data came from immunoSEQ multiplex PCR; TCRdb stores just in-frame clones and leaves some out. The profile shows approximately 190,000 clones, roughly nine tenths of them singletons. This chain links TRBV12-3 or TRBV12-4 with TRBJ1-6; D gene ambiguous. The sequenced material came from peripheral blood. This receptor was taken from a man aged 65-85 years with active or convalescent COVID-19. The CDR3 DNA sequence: TGTGCCAGCAGGGTGGCCACTAATTCACCCCTCCACTTT. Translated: CASRVATNSPLHF.